A selection of T cell receptor beta chains follows, all from one sample in a study of blood T cell repertoires in COVID-19. TCRdb keeps only in-frame clones here, not all; method: immunoSEQ multiplex PCR. Found here are nearly 350,000 clones, more than 75% of them singletons; the top ten hold roughly 3.5%. Sample: peripheral blood. These receptors were obtained from a woman younger than 35 who had recovered from COVID-19. Both conserved end residues are part of each CDR3.

j_call	v_call	cdr3_aa
TRBJ1-1	TRBV6-5	CASSSDLNTEAFF
TRBJ2-3	TRBV25-1	CASSELLSSGSPDTQYF
TRBJ1-4	TRBV7-9	CASSIETGSNEKLFF
TRBJ2-1	TRBV30	CAWSVGAGGRANEQFF
TRBJ2-1	TRBV20-1	CSAFHYNEQFF
TRBJ2-3	TRBV19	CASTPEWGLLTDTQYF
TRBJ2-1	TRBV7-2	CASSAGTGGRGDNNEQFF
TRBJ2-5	TRBV7-8	CASSLAGLAGELWQETQYF
TRBJ2-3	TRBV14	CASSQGGPTDTQYF
TRBJ2-1	TRBV11-3	CASSLRGSTRINEQFF
TRBJ2-2	TRBV10-3	CAISNSGSRSGELFF
TRBJ1-4	TRBV5-6	CASSGQGWEKLFF
TRBJ1-3	TRBV5-1	CASSAPRERGNTIYF
TRBJ1-6	TRBV5-1	CASSLGGRENSPLHF
TRBJ1-3	TRBV29-1	CSVEPGQGAIRNTIYF
TRBJ1-2	TRBV27	CASSLLAGLGGYTF
TRBJ1-1	TRBV4-3	CASSRAQGNTEAFF
TRBJ2-1	TRBV18	CASSPRAWRGGPFNEQFF
TRBJ2-3	TRBV10-2	CASSASGASTDTQYF
TRBJ1-4	TRBV14	CASSQSDEKLFF
TRBJ1-2	TRBV30	CAWIKTGLVVYGYTF
TRBJ1-6	TRBV6-6	CASSGTGENSPLHF
TRBJ1-2	TRBV19	CASTTARAYTF
TRBJ2-1	TRBV7-2	CASSRGQGAYNEQFF
TRBJ2-3	TRBV20-1	CSASFLAGGPPDTQYF
TRBJ2-3	TRBV7-9	CASSLVTSGRTDTQYF
TRBJ1-1	TRBV27	CASTHSPRNTEAFF
TRBJ2-2	TRBV25-1	CASSEDQGAANIRELFF
TRBJ2-2	TRBV9	CASSVNPSGGAGELFF
TRBJ2-1	TRBV4-1	CASSREAGDNEQFF
TRBJ2-1	TRBV7-2	CASSLAGLANEQFF
TRBJ2-1	TRBV29-1	CSGARREQFF
TRBJ2-3	TRBV5-6	CASSLLLAGGRDTQYF
TRBJ1-1	TRBV5-1	CASSSGTHTEAFF
TRBJ2-3	TRBV10-1	CASTSGPGDTQYF
TRBJ1-5	TRBV28	CASSQGGSNQPQHF
TRBJ2-2	TRBV7-9	CASSLLLGELFF
TRBJ1-2	TRBV7-2	CASSLAPTRQGYGYTF
TRBJ2-2	TRBV27	CASSLARRLAEGTGELFF
TRBJ1-4	TRBV19	CASSIMTDEKLFF
TRBJ1-2	TRBV6-2/TRBV6-3	CASCPDGSYGYTF
TRBJ1-4	TRBV3-1/TRBV3-2	CASSIGQGYEKLFF
TRBJ2-1	TRBV12-3/TRBV12-4	CASSYSGLEQFF
TRBJ2-5	TRBV5-6	CASSFLREWEETQYF
TRBJ2-6	TRBV5-4	CASSLSLAGDGANVLTF
TRBJ2-3	TRBV30	CAWSGGTQSTDTQYF
TRBJ1-6	TRBV12-3/TRBV12-4	CASSQRGPLHF
TRBJ2-1	TRBV11-3	CASSSPTLPGTYSYNEQFF
TRBJ2-1	TRBV4-3	CASSQSVGGGSYNEQFF
TRBJ2-1	TRBV9	CASSVGVGGSSDNEQFF
TRBJ2-1	TRBV15	CATSTSEAGDMDEQFF
TRBJ1-6	TRBV4-3	CASSHSARGYNSPLHF
TRBJ2-5	TRBV20-1	CSASFRSRTKETQYF